Presented here are 31 T cell receptor beta chains from one specimen sequenced in a study of CD8+CD57+ T cells in acquired aplastic anemia. Individuals selected for sequencing had exhibited CD8+CD57+ cell expansion on flow cytometry. The use of genomic DNA as template underpinned the TCR beta VDJ and CDR3 profiling. One entry per CDR3 protein, called by TCRdb with MiXCR from the reads. The sample lists about 240,000 distinct CDR3 sequences; approximately 50% were seen once. Sequenced input: sorted CD4+, CD8+, or CD8+CD57+ T cells (not recorded which) from PBMCs. The source is a human donor with aplastic anemia.

The J gene is TRBJ2-1, the V gene TRBV7-9; 7 bases align to TRBD1. CDR1 is SEHNR and CDR2 is FQNEAQ in the germline V gene (reference sequence). This CDR3 has 15 amino acids. The trim removed 5 bases at V and 9 bases at J, leaving 13 bases unmatched. The CDR3 spells CASSLRYDRVTEQFF. The CDR3 region has the DNA TGTGCCAGCAGCCTAAGGTATGACAGGGTCACTGAGCAGTTCTTC. Full variable domain (missing parts from reference TRBV7-9 and TRBJ2-1): DTGVSQNPRHKITKRGQNVTFRCDPISEHNRLYWYRQTLGQGPEFLTYFQNEAQLEKSRLLSDRFSAERPKGSFSTLEIQRTEQGDSAMYLCASSLRYDRVTEQFFGPGTRLTVL.

The gene calls are TRBV10-2 and TRBJ2-1; TRBD1 matches 8 bases. With 0 bases clipped from V and 0 bases from J, the junction kept 4 bases outside the gene matches. CDR1 is WSHSY, CDR2 SAAADI, per germline. There are 17 residues in the CDR3. The CDR3 nucleotides read TGCGCCAGCAGTGAGTCTACCGGGACAGGCTCCTACAATGAGCAGTTCTTC. Encoded protein: CASSESTGTGSYNEQFF.

Only one count was recorded for this clonotype. This may stem from a read error, because a much larger clone lies one nucleotide away. V is TRBV9 and J is TRBJ1-3; tentative D call: TRBD1 (5 bases). CDR1 is SGDLS, CDR2 YYNGEE, per germline. This CDR3 has 15 residues. In DNA, the CDR3 is TGTGCCGGCAGCCCAGCCGGGACCAACGGAAACACCATATATTTT. The encoded protein is CAGSPAGTNGNTIYF. Together with reference TRBV9 and TRBJ1-3, the CDR3 gives the full variable domain: DSGVTQTPKHLITATGQRVTLRCSPRSGDLSVYWYQQSLDQGLQFLIQYYNGEERAKGNILERFSAQQFPDLHSELNLSSLELGDSALYFCAGSPAGTNGNTIYFGEGSWLTVV.

The chain recombines TRBV7-2 with TRBJ2-5, with D unresolved. V was shortened by 2 bases and J by 4 bases, with 11 bases between the two germline ends. The CDR3 covers 14 residues. Germline V gene lookup returns CDR1 SGHTA and CDR2 FQGNSA. The DNA of the CDR3 is TGTGCCAGCAGCTTATTAGGTTCCGGAGAGACCCAGTACTTC. This gives the protein CASSLLGSGETQYF.

This clonotype was found a few times. The V call is TRBV6-1, the J call TRBJ1-5; a possible D gene is TRBD1 (6 bases). The V gene lost 3 bases and the J gene lost 7 bases, with 16 bases spanning the gap. The CDR3 spans 15 residues. Germline loops: CDR1 MNHNS, CDR2 SASEGT. CDR3 protein: CASSDWGGGGQPQHF. Written as DNA, the CDR3 is TGTGCCAGCAGTGATTGGGGGGGCGGGGGCCAGCCCCAGCATTTT.

The V gene is TRBV12-3 or TRBV12-4, the J gene TRBJ2-7, with D unclear. Trimming cost V 2 bases and J 2 bases, with 4 bases left between them. The CDR3 contains 12 residues. The CDR3 is CASSLLAYEQYF. DNA of the CDR3: TGTGCCAGCAGTTTACTAGCCTACGAGCAGTACTTC.

Ten or more counts support this clonotype. The chain combines TRBV20-1 with TRBJ1-5; D not resolved. The germline V gene encodes CDR1 DFQATT and CDR2 SNEGSKA (reference sequence). Trimming shortened V by 0 bases and J by 1 base, and 7 bases separated the two germline ends. This CDR3 is built from 14 residues. CDR3 DNA sequence: TGCAGTGCTAGAGATGACCAGAGCAATCAGCCCCAGCATTTT. Protein: CSARDDQSNQPQHF.

With respect to this clonotype: A junction boundary mismatches the germline segment, possibly from a read error. The chain has TRBV4-1 and TRBJ1-5; unclear D gene. The CDR3 loop spans 13 amino acids. Germline loops: CDR1 MGHRA, CDR2 YSYEKL. This chain's CDR3 is CASSQGRGQPQHF. The CDR3 region has the DNA TGTGCCAGCAGCCAAGGACGCGGTCAGCCCCAGCATTTT.

This clonotype was counted many times. The chain employs TRBV19 and TRBJ2-7; 10 nucleotides match TRBD1. There are 14 residues in the CDR3. V was clipped by 4 bases and J by 3 bases; unmatched bases: 3. The germline gives CDR1 LNHDA, CDR2 SQIVND (reference sequence). CDR3: CASSRDRGYYEQYF. CDR3 DNA sequence: TGTGCCAGTAGTAGGGACAGGGGTTACTACGAGCAGTACTTC. Variable domain in full (rest from reference TRBV19 and TRBJ2-7): DGGITQSPKYLFRKEGQNVTLSCEQNLNHDAMYWYRQDPGQGLRLIYYSQIVNDFQKGDIAEGYSVSREKKESFPLTVTSAQKNPTAFYLCASSRDRGYYEQYFGPGTRLTVT.

The V and J genes are TRBV10-3 and TRBJ2-1, with 8 bases aligning to TRBD2. CDR1 ENHRY and CDR2 SYGVKD come from the germline V gene. Trimming removed 5 bases from V and 0 bases from J; junction bases left unmatched: 6. The CDR3 length is 16 residues. This chain's CDR3 is CAISSVAGSSYNEQFF. CDR3 coding DNA: TGTGCCATCAGTTCGGTAGCGGGGTCCTCCTACAATGAGCAGTTCTTC.

The chain is built from TRBV5-5 and TRBJ2-5, with TRBD1 as a possible D gene (5 bases). From germline, CDR1 is SGHKS and CDR2 YYEKEE (reference sequence). Trimming took off 0 bases at V and 1 base at J, with 10 bases between the two ends. The CDR3 runs 15 residues. In nucleotides, the CDR3 is TGTGCCAGCAGCTTGGCGAGCACAGGCCAAGAGACCCAGTACTTC. Its translation: CASSLASTGQETQYF.

As concerns this clonotype: A read error may explain this, as a much larger clone is one base away. The rearrangement uses TRBV7-9 and TRBJ2-1, with D possibly matching TRBD2 (5 bases). This CDR3 spans 14 amino acids. Germline-derived CDR1 and CDR2 are SEHNR and FQNEAQ (reference sequence). The V gene lost 0 bases and the J gene lost 9 bases, with 12 bases spanning the gap. The CDR3 protein is CASSLAIGVAEQFF. The DNA of the CDR3 is TGTGCCAGCAGCTTAGCTATCGGGGTGGCTGAGCAGTTCTTC.

The sample holds a few counts of this clonotype. Being one base from a much bigger clone, this may be a read error. The chain combines TRBV7-6 with TRBJ1-1; 10 nucleotides agree with TRBD1. CDR3 size: 14 residues. With 5 bases clipped from V and 10 bases from J, the junction kept 10 bases outside the gene matches. CDR1 and CDR2 from the germline V gene are SGHVS and FNYEAQ. In DNA, the CDR3 is TGTGCCAGCAGCCCAATTGACAGGGGGCTAAGAGCTTTCTTT. Translated, it gives CASSPIDRGLRAFF.

There are many counts of this clonotype. The chain couples TRBV29-1 to TRBJ1-5; 7 nucleotides align to TRBD1. With V trimmed by 5 bases and J by 4 bases, 8 bases remained unmatched. The CDR3 loop spans 14 amino acids. The germline gives CDR1 SQVTM, CDR2 ANQGSEA. The CDR3 here is CSVQSGTENQPQHF. In nucleotides, the CDR3 is TGCAGCGTTCAGTCCGGGACAGAAAATCAGCCCCAGCATTTT.

This chain joins TRBV2 and TRBJ2-2; 10 bases line up with TRBD1. Germline assignment: CDR1 SNHLY and CDR2 FYNNEI. With 5 bases clipped from V and 8 bases from J, the junction kept 8 bases outside the gene matches. The CDR3 totals 15 residues. The CDR3 nucleotides are TGTGCCAGCAGTACCGGGACAGGGGCCAGAGGGGAGCTGTTTTTT. Protein product: CASSTGTGARGELFF.

The chain is built from TRBV9 and TRBJ2-2, with D uncertain. Germline CDR1 reads SGDLS; CDR2 reads YYNGEE. This CDR3 comprises 13 residues. The ends were cut back, 0 bases at V and 7 bases at J, with 7 bases in the middle. The CDR3: CASSVGTGGELFF. CDR3 coding DNA: TGTGCCAGCAGCGTAGGGACCGGCGGGGAGCTGTTTTTT.

In its sample, this clonotype was seen many times. The DNA for the CDR3 is TGTGCCAGCAGCTTAGCGATTGCAGGCCCGACGAGTTATAATTCACCCCTCCACTTT. This encodes CASSLAIAGPTSYNSPLHF. The J gene is TRBJ1-6, the V gene TRBV11-2; D is uncertain. Between the trimmed V and J ends, which lost 1 base and 4 bases, there was a span of 20 bases. Germline CDR1 reads SGHAT; CDR2 reads FQNNGV. CDR3 length: 19 residues. The whole variable domain, filled in from reference TRBV11-2 and TRBJ1-6, reads EAGVAQSPRYKIIEKRQSVAFWCNPISGHATLYWYQQILGQGPKLLIQFQNNGVVDDSQLPKDRFSAERLKGVDSTLKIQPAKLEDSAVYLCASSLAIAGPTSYNSPLHFGNGTRLTVT.

This clonotype showed up many times. The chain recombines TRBV15 with TRBJ1-2, with 8 bases lining up with TRBD1. The germline V gene encodes CDR1 LNHNV and CDR2 YYDKDF (reference sequence). The CDR3 length is 15 residues. With 5 bases clipped from V and 5 bases from J, the junction kept 10 bases outside the gene matches. This CDR3 reads CATSGDRQGNYGYTF. The CDR3 bases are TGTGCCACCAGCGGGGACCGACAGGGGAATTATGGCTACACCTTC.

The CDR3: CSSYGGGEQFF. The CDR3 DNA reads TGCAGCAGTTACGGTGGCGGGGAGCAGTTCTTC. The chain has TRBV29-1 and TRBJ2-1, with D perhaps matching TRBD2 (5 bases). Germline V lookup: CDR1 SQVTM, CDR2 ANQGSEA. The CDR3 extends over 11 amino acids. Between the trimmed V and J ends, which lost 8 bases and 10 bases, there was a span of 15 bases.

The rearrangement links TRBV29-1 to TRBJ2-1; D remains unclear. Trimming took 4 bases from V and 4 from J, leaving 5 bases between them. Germline V gene lookup returns CDR1 SQVTM and CDR2 ANQGSEA. The CDR3 spans 11 residues. The CDR3 loop reads CSVVPYNEQFF. CDR3 DNA: TGCAGCGTTGTTCCGTACAATGAGCAGTTCTTC.

This clonotype appeared a few times. The CDR3 here is CASSVEGDGELFF. For the CDR3, the DNA is TGTGCCAGCAGCGTCGAGGGGGACGGGGAGCTGTTTTTT. This chain joins TRBV9 and TRBJ2-2, with D possibly being TRBD1 (6 bases). V lost 2 bases and J lost 7, with 9 bases in between. Germline CDR1 reads SGDLS; CDR2 reads YYNGEE. CDR3 length: 13 amino acids.

The chain employs TRBV30 and TRBJ2-7; 12 bases line up with TRBD2. The V gene end was trimmed by 3 bases and the J gene end by 2 bases; junction bases not matched to a gene: 5. CDR1 is GTSNPN, CDR2 SVGIG, per germline (reference sequence). This CDR3 is 15 amino acids long. CDR3: CAWSPLAGGPYEQYF. CDR3 coding DNA: TGTGCCTGGAGCCCCCTAGCGGGAGGGCCCTACGAGCAGTACTTC.

This clonotype was observed many times. The rearrangement joins TRBV5-1 to TRBJ2-1; 10 bases align to TRBD2. The CDR3 is 15 residues long. Per germline, CDR1 SGHRS and CDR2 YFSETQ. V lost 1 base and J lost 12; bases outside the gene matches: 10. CDR3 bases: TGCGCCAGCAGCTTGTCCCCTAGCGGGGGCCGCGGGCAGTTCTTC. This sequence encodes CASSLSPSGGRGQFF.

This clonotype was seen ten or more times. The chain is built from TRBV4-1 and TRBJ1-1; D is unresolved. This CDR3 has 13 amino acids. Germline CDR1 reads MGHRA; CDR2 reads YSYEKL. Trimming shortened V by 0 bases and J by 8 bases, and 10 bases separated the two germline ends. The CDR3 region is CASSQDETEEAFF. The CDR3 nucleotides read TGCGCCAGCAGCCAAGATGAGACGGAAGAAGCTTTCTTT.

This clonotype was counted a few times. V is TRBV10-3 and J is TRBJ2-1, with TRBD2 identical over 16 bases. With V trimmed by 4 bases and J by 0 bases, 6 bases remained unmatched. Per the germline V gene, CDR1 is ENHRY and CDR2 is SYGVKD. CDR3 length: 19 amino acids. CDR3 in amino acids: CAISGGLAGGATSYNEQFF. CDR3 DNA sequence: TGTGCCATCAGTGGGGGACTAGCGGGAGGGGCAACCTCCTACAATGAGCAGTTCTTC.

Ten or more counts support this clonotype. The chain couples TRBV14 to TRBJ1-5; a possible D gene is TRBD1 (6 bases). Germline V gene lookup returns CDR1 SGHDN and CDR2 FVKESK. This CDR3 contains 13 residues. V lost 3 bases and J lost 7, with 10 bases in between. CDR3 region: CASSQDSKQPQHF. As DNA, the CDR3 is TGTGCCAGCAGCCAGGACAGTAAACAGCCCCAGCATTTT.

This clonotype was counted between two and nine times. The chain couples TRBV4-2 to TRBJ2-2; no clear D gene. This CDR3 comprises 16 residues. In germline, CDR1 is LGHNA, CDR2 YNFKEQ. V lost 0 bases to trimming and J lost 7 bases, with 15 bases between them. CDR3 DNA: TGTGCCAGCAGCCAAGAATTTTCCAGGTACGGCGGGGAGCTGTTTTTT. Its translation: CASSQEFSRYGGELFF.

DNA of the CDR3: TGTGCCAGCAGCTTAATGAGCAGAGGAGAATCACCCCTCCACTTT. It is translated as CASSLMSRGESPLHF. The rearrangement uses TRBV7-2 and TRBJ1-6; D unclear. Germline V gene lookup returns CDR1 SGHTA and CDR2 FQGNSA. Trimming took 2 bases from V and 10 from J, leaving 15 bases between them. The CDR3 spans 15 residues.

This clonotype was found a few times. The chain links TRBV27 to TRBJ2-3; D gene unclear. V shed 0 bases and J shed 2 bases, with 9 bases lying between them. Germline CDR1 is MNHEY and CDR2 is SMNVEV (reference sequence). This CDR3 has 15 amino acids. The CDR3 nucleotides are TGTGCCAGCAGTTTATCGCCCTCCCTCACAGATACGCAGTATTTT. It specifies CASSLSPSLTDTQYF.

The rearrangement joins TRBV2 to TRBJ1-3; D unclear. CDR1 SNHLY and CDR2 FYNNEI come from the germline V gene. The CDR3 spans 14 residues. V was pared by 5 bases and J by 0 bases, with 8 bases between. CDR3 region: CASSPQDSGNTIYF. The CDR3 DNA is TGTGCCAGCAGTCCTCAGGACTCTGGAAACACCATATATTTT.

The chain combines TRBV10-3 with TRBJ2-2; D unclear. CDR3 length: 13 amino acids. The germline CDR1 and CDR2 sequences are ENHRY and SYGVKD. The V end lost 3 bases, the J end lost 4 bases, and 6 bases lay between the germline ends. This CDR3 reads CAISDWSTGELFF. CDR3 DNA: TGTGCCATCAGTGATTGGTCCACCGGGGAGCTGTTTTTT.